This T cell receptor beta chain emerged from a study of vaccination effects on CD4 cells after COVID-19. The length of the CDR3 is 14 residues. The V gene lost 4 bases and the J gene lost 7 bases, with 16 bases spanning the gap. Germline CDR1 MDHEN, CDR2 SYDVKM. Of note for this clone: Its antigen is unknown.

Data came from immunoSEQ multiplex PCR; TCRdb stores just in-frame clones and leaves some out. The table records 30,000 to 35,000 clones, roughly 80% of them present only once. Upon completion of more than 9 days in culture, CD4+ T cells were isolated. The person had PCR-confirmed SARS-CoV-2 infection between March and December 2020. Everyone in the study got two shots of either the BNT162b2 or mRNA-1273 vaccine. Half the medium was swapped for IL-2 medium on days 3 and 7. The source material was CD4+ T cells from PBMCs cultured without peptide, sampled after COVID-19 vaccination. The V call is TRBV28, the J call TRBJ1-2; no definite D call. The TCR originated in a human donor who had a prior SARS-CoV-2 infection. CDR3 region: CASSYGDRAVGYTF. The CDR3 nucleotides are TGTGCCAGCAGTTATGGGGATAGGGCTGTTGGCTACACCTTC.